This T cell receptor beta chain stems from a study of cytotoxic CD8 clonotypes in ibrutinib-treated CLL. The study, taken as a whole, reports: Clonality was elevated at ibrutinib response and had returned toward baseline at progression.

Turning to this clone: Its matching antigen is unknown.

Investigators sought sequencing depths of between 1 in 200,000 and 1 in 1 million T cells. Here immunoSEQ multiplex PCR was the method, and the copy in TCRdb shows in-frame clones only, minus some. The table lists fewer than 300,000 clones, about 72% of them singletons. CDR1 and CDR2 (germline): SGHVS, FNYEAQ. The CDR3 sequence is 11 residues long. V was shortened by 3 bases and J by 8 bases, with 8 bases between the two germline ends. This TCR came from a human donor with chronic lymphocytic leukemia. The chain is built from TRBV7-6 and TRBJ2-7; D is unresolved. The material sequenced was PBMCs, taken at disease progression, from a patient treated with ibrutinib. The chain's CDR3 is CASSFHPKQYF. The DNA of the CDR3 is TGTGCCAGCAGCTTCCACCCCAAGCAGTACTTC.